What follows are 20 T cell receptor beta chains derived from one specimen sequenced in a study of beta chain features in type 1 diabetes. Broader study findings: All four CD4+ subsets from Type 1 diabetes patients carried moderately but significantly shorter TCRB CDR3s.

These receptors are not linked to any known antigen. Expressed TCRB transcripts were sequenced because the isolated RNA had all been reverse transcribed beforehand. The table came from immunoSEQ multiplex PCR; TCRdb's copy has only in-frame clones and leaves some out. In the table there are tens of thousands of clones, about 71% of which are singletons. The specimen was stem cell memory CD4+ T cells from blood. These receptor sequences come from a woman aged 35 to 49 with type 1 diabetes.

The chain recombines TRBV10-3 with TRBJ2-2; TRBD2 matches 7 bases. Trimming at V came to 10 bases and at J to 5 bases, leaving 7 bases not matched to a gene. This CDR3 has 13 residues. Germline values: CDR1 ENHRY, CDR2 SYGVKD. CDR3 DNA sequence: TGTGCCACCCAAACTAGCGAAACCGGGGAGCTGTTTTTT. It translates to CATQTSETGELFF.

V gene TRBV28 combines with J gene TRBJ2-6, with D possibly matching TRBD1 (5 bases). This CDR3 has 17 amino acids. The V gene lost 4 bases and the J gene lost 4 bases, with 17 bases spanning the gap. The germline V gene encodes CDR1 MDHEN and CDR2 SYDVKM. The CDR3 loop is CASSSAGMKGGANVLTF. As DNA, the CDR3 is TGTGCCAGCAGTTCCGCAGGGATGAAAGGAGGGGCCAACGTCCTGACTTTC.

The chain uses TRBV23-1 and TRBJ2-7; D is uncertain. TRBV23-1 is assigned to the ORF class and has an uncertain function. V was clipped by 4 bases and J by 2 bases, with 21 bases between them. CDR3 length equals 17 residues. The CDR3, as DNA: TGCGCCAGCAGTCCCCGGAGACCTACGTGCGGCCCCTACGAGCAGTACTTC. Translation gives CASSPRRPTCGPYEQYF.

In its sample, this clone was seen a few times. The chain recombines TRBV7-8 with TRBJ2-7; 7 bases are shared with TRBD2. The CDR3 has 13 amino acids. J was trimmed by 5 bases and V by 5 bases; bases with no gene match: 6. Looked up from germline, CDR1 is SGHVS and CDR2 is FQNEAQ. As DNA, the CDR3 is TGTGCCAGCAGCCCGGGGGGAGGGAACGAGCAGTACTTC. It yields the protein CASSPGGGNEQYF.

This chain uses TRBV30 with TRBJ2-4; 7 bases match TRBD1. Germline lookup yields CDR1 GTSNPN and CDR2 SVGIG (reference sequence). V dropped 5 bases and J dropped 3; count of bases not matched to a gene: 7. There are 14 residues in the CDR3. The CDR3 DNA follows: TGTGCCTGGGCCCGAAGGGACAGCAAAAACATTCAGTACTTC. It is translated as CAWARRDSKNIQYF.

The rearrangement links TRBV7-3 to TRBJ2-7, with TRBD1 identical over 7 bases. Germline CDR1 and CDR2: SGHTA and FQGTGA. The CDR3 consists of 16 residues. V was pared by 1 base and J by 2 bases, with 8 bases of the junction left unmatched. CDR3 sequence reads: CASSLNGRQGPYEQYF. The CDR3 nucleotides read TGTGCCAGCAGCTTAAATGGGAGACAGGGCCCCTACGAGCAGTACTTC.

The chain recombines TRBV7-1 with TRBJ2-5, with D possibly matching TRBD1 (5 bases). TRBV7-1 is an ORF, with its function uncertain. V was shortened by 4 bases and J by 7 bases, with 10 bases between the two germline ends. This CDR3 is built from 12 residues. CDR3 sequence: CASSLGARTQYF. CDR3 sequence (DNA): TGTGCCAGCAGCTTAGGGGCGCGGACCCAGTACTTC.

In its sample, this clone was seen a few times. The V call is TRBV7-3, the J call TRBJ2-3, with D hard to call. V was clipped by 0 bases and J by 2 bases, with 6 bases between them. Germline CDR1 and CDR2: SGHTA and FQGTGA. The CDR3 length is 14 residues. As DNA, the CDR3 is TGTGCCAGCAGCTTAACGGGCTCCACAGATACGCAGTATTTT. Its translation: CASSLTGSTDTQYF.

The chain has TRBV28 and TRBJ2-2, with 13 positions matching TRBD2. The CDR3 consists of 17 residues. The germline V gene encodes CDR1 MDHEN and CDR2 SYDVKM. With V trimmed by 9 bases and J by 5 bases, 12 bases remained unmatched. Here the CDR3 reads CASHRLAGGRLTGELFF. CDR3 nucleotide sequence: TGTGCCAGTCATCGACTAGCGGGAGGTCGACTTACCGGGGAGCTGTTTTTT.

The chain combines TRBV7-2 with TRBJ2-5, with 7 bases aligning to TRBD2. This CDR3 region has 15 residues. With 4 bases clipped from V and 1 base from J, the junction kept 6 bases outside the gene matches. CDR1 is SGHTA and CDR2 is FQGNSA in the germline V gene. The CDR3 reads CASSYQAGLQETQYF. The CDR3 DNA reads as TGTGCCAGCAGCTACCAAGCGGGGCTCCAAGAGACCCAGTACTTC. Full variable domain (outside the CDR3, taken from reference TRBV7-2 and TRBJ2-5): GAGVSQSPSNKVTEKGKDVELRCDPISGHTALYWYRQSLGQGLEFLIYFQGNSAPDKSGLPSDRFSAERTGGSVSTLTIQRTQQEDSAVYLCASSYQAGLQETQYFGPGTRLLVL.

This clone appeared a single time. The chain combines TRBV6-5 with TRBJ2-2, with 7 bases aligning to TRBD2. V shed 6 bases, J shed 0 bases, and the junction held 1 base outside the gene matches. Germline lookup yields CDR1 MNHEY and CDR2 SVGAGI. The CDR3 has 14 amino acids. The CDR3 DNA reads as TGTGCCAGCAGAGCGGGATCGAACACCGGGGAGCTGTTTTTT. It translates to CASRAGSNTGELFF.

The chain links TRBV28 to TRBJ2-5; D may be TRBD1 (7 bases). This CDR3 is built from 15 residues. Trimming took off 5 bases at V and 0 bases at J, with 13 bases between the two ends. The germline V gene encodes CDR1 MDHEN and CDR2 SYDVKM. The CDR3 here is CASSRGTANQETQYF. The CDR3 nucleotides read TGTGCCAGCAGTCGGGGGACAGCTAACCAAGAGACCCAGTACTTC.

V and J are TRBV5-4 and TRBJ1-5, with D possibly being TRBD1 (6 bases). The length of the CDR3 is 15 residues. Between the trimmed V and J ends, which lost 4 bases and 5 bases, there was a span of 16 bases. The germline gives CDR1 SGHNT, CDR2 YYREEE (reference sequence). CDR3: CASSQAGAGDQPQHF. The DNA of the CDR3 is TGTGCCAGCAGCCAAGCGGGGGCTGGAGATCAGCCCCAGCATTTT.

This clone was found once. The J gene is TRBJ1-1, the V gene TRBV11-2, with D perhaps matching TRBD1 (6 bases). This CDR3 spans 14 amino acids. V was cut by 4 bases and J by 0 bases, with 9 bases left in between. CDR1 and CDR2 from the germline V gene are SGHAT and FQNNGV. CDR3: CASSSGHMNTEAFF. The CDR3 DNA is TGTGCCAGCAGCTCGGGACACATGAACACTGAAGCTTTCTTT.

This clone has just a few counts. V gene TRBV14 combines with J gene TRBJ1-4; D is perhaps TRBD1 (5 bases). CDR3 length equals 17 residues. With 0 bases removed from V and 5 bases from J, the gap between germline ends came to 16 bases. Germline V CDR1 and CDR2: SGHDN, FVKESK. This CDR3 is CASSQEGQGSPNEKLFF. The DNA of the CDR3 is TGTGCCAGCAGCCAAGAAGGGCAGGGTAGCCCAAATGAAAAACTGTTTTTT. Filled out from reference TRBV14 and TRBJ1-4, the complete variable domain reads EAGVTQFPSHSVIEKGQTVTLRCDPISGHDNLYWYRRVMGKEIKFLLHFVKESKQDESGMPNNRFLAERTGGTYSTLKVQPAELEDSGVYFCASSQEGQGSPNEKLFFGSGTQLSVL.

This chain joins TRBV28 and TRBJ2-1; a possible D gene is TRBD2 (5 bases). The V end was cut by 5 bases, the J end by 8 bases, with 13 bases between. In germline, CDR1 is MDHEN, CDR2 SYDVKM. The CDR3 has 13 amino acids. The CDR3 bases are TGTGCCAGCAGTCCACTGAGGGTCCATGAGCAGTTCTTC. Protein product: CASSPLRVHEQFF.

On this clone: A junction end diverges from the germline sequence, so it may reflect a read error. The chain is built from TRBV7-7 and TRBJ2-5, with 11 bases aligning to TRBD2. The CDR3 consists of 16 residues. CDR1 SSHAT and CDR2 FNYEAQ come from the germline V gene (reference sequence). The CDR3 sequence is CASSLAGGASIETQYF. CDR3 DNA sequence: TGTGCTAGCAGCTTAGCGGGGGGGGCCAGTATCGAGACCCAGTACTTC.

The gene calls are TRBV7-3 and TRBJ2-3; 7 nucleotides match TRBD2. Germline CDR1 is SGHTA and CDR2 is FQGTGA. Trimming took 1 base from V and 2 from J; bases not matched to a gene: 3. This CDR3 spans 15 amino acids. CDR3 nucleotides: TGTGCCAGCAGCTTAAGCCTAGCGGCCACAGATACGCAGTATTTT. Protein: CASSLSLAATDTQYF.

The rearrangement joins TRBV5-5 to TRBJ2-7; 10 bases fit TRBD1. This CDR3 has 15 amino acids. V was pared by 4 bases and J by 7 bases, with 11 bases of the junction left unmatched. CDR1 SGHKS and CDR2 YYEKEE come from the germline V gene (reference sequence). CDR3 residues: CASSTIPGQGTEQYF. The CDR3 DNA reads TGTGCCAGCAGCACTATACCGGGACAGGGGACTGAGCAGTACTTC.

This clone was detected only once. CDR3 amino acids: CASSPRQGASTDTQYF. CDR3 sequence (DNA): TGCGCCAGCAGCCCCCGACAGGGGGCAAGCACAGATACGCAGTATTTT. The chain combines TRBV5-1 with TRBJ2-3, with 10 nucleotides matching TRBD1. Germline trimming cut 4 bases from V and 0 bases from J; bases unmatched to any gene: 5. The germline gives CDR1 SGHRS, CDR2 YFSETQ. The CDR3 extends over 16 amino acids.